The 30 T cell receptor beta chains listed next were all sequenced from one sample in a study of shared clonotypes between healthy human individuals. The data were produced by immunoSEQ multiplex PCR, yet TCRdb's version contains in-frame clones alone and is incomplete. This sample carries hundreds of thousands of clones, over 65% of them seen once, and the ten largest clones take roughly 13%. The sequenced sample consisted of PBMCs. The receptors were sampled from a woman between 35 and 50 years old in good health. Some clones in this sample may be carry-over from other donors' samples.

This sequence joins TRBV28 and TRBJ1-2; TRBD1 is a possible D gene (5 bases). Deletions cut 4 bases from V and 5 bases from J, with 17 bases between. CDR1 and CDR2 from the germline V gene are MDHEN and SYDVKM. CDR3 length equals 15 residues. Written as DNA, the CDR3 is TGTGCCAGCAGTTCCCCCTTCTCAGGGAAGTATGGCTACACCTTC. As protein: CASSSPFSGKYGYTF.

This rearrangement joins TRBV28 to TRBJ2-1; D possibly uses TRBD1 or TRBD2 (5 bases each). The CDR3 totals 16 residues. Germline V CDR1 and CDR2: MDHEN, SYDVKM. The V gene lost 5 bases and the J gene lost 9 bases, with 23 bases spanning the gap. The CDR3 loop is CASSDLWGTGEGEQFF. DNA of the CDR3: TGTGCCAGCAGTGACCTCTGGGGCACTGGAGAGGGTGAGCAGTTCTTC. The full variable domain, its missing parts supplied by reference TRBV28 and TRBJ2-1, is DVKVTQSSRYLVKRTGEKVFLECVQDMDHENMFWYRQDPGLGLRLIYFSYDVKMKEKGDIPEGYSVSREKKERFSLILESASTNQTSMYLCASSDLWGTGEGEQFFGPGTRLTVL.

V usage is TRBV9 and J usage is TRBJ2-3, with D hard to call. The CDR3 consists of 13 residues. Trimming cost V 4 bases and J 2 bases, with 8 bases left between them. CDR1 is SGDLS and CDR2 is YYNGEE in the germline V gene. Here the CDR3 DNA reads TGTGCCAGCAGCACCAGACTCACAGATACGCAGTATTTT. Protein sequence: CASSTRLTDTQYF.

J is TRBJ2-2 and V is TRBV9; TRBD2 matches at 8 bases. The V gene's germline CDR1 is SGDLS and CDR2 YYNGEE. Unmatched junction bases numbered 6, after V lost 5 bases and J lost 3 bases. The CDR3 has 15 residues. The CDR3 loop is CASRSREGDTGELFF. In nucleotides, the CDR3 is TGTGCCAGCAGGAGTCGGGAGGGGGACACCGGGGAGCTGTTTTTT.

V gene TRBV2 combines with J gene TRBJ1-5, with 9 nucleotides matching TRBD1. The CDR3 totals 16 residues. Germline V gene data show CDR1 as SNHLY and CDR2 as FYNNEI. V lost 1 base to trimming and J lost 3 bases; unmatched junction nucleotides: 4. CDR3 protein: CASSEGDREINQPQHF. In DNA, the CDR3 is TGTGCCAGCAGTGAAGGGGACAGGGAGATCAATCAGCCCCAGCATTTT.

CDR3 nucleotide sequence: TGTGCCAGCGGGCTGGGGACAGGGTCCCAAGAGACCCAGTACTTC. Amino acid sequence: CASGLGTGSQETQYF. The chain carries TRBV13 and TRBJ2-5; 9 nucleotides match TRBD1. The CDR3 consists of 15 residues. Per the germline V gene, CDR1 is PRHDT and CDR2 is FYEKMQ (reference sequence). Unmatched junction bases numbered 8, after V lost 8 bases and J lost 1 base.

The table lists this clone with many counts. The chain couples TRBV5-4 to TRBJ2-5; 9 bases are a match to TRBD2. V lost 4 bases to trimming and J lost 4 bases; unmatched junction nucleotides: 5. CDR1 and CDR2 (germline): SGHNT, YYREEE (reference sequence). CDR3 length: 14 residues. CDR3 nucleotide sequence: TGTGCCAGCAGCCGTAGCGGGAGTGGAGAGACCCAGTACTTC. This codes for CASSRSGSGETQYF.

J is TRBJ1-4 and V is TRBV7-8, with 7 positions matching TRBD1. Germline-derived CDR1 and CDR2 are SGHVS and FQNEAQ. The V segment lost 3 bases and the J segment 8 bases; nucleotides outside the gene matches: 6. The length of the CDR3 is 14 residues. CDR3 region: CASSLLTGSEKLFF. In DNA form, the CDR3 reads TGTGCCAGCAGCTTGTTGACAGGGTCCGAAAAACTGTTTTTT. Supplemented by reference TRBV7-8 and TRBJ1-4, the full variable domain reads GAGVSQSPRYKVAKRGQDVALRCDPISGHVSLFWYQQALGQGPEFLTYFQNEAQLDKSGLPSDRFFAERPEGSVSTLKIQRTQQEDSAVYLCASSLLTGSEKLFFGSGTQLSVL.

The chain joins TRBV6-6 to TRBJ2-5; D perhaps matches TRBD2 (5 bases). V shed 2 bases and J shed 3 bases, with 10 bases lying between them. In germline, CDR1 is MNHNY, CDR2 SVGAGI (reference sequence). This CDR3 has 14 amino acids. CDR3 sequence (DNA): TGTGCCAGCAGTTACGCGGGTGGGGAAGAGACCCAGTACTTC. Its protein product is CASSYAGGEETQYF.

The CDR3 here is CASSQGLAGDTQYF. The DNA for the CDR3 is TGTGCCAGCAGCCAAGGACTAGCGGGAGATACGCAGTATTTT. The chain combines TRBV7-3 with TRBJ2-3; 11 bases match TRBD2. After removal of 5 bases from V and 5 bases from J, the junction contained 3 bases not matched to a gene. The germline CDR1 and CDR2 sequences are SGHTA and FQGTGA. The CDR3 length is 14 residues.

The V gene is TRBV5-1, the J gene TRBJ2-7; D may correspond to TRBD1 or TRBD2 (5 bases each). Trimming removed 3 bases at V and 2 bases at J, with 12 bases between. The CDR3 runs to 14 residues. CDR1 and CDR2 from the germline V gene are SGHRS and YFSETQ. CDR3 loop: CASSWDGSTYEQYF. In nucleotides, the CDR3 is TGCGCCAGCAGCTGGGACGGCTCGACCTACGAGCAGTACTTC.

This clone was detected only once. Other DNA sequences from this sample encode an identical CDR3 as well. The chain carries TRBV18 and TRBJ2-3; D not certain. CDR1 is KGHSH and CDR2 is LQKENI in the germline V gene. CDR3 length: 15 amino acids. V was cut by 1 base and J by 3 bases, with 11 bases left in between. The CDR3 nucleotides read TGTGCCAGCTCACCACTTCTGACGGCTACAGATACGCAGTATTTT. Residues: CASSPLLTATDTQYF.

This chain connects TRBV7-9 to TRBJ1-2; maybe TRBD1 (6 bases). The CDR3 extends over 16 amino acids. Per germline, CDR1 SEHNR and CDR2 FQNEAQ (reference sequence). Trimming took 0 bases from V and 0 from J, leaving 11 bases between them. The CDR3 DNA follows: TGTGCCAGCAGCTTAGCTTTCCAGGGGACTAACTATGGCTACACCTTC. Translated, it gives CASSLAFQGTNYGYTF.

DNA of the CDR3: TGTGCCAGCAGTTTTCTGACAGGGGCTAATGAAAAACTGTTTTTT. As protein: CASSFLTGANEKLFF. The chain joins TRBV28 to TRBJ1-4; 8 bases are shared with TRBD1. V was clipped by 3 bases and J by 3 bases; unmatched bases: 3. Germline CDR1 reads MDHEN; CDR2 reads SYDVKM. This CDR3 spans 15 amino acids.

The chain recombines TRBV5-1 with TRBJ2-7; 12 bases agree with TRBD2. V lost 4 bases and J lost 3; bases outside the gene matches: 8. CDR1 and CDR2 from the germline V gene are SGHRS and YFSETQ. The CDR3 has 16 amino acids. For the CDR3, the DNA is TGCGCCAGCAGCCGAGGGCGACTAGCGGGAGTCTACGAGCAGTACTTC. Amino acid sequence: CASSRGRLAGVYEQYF.

This clone was detected once. CDR3: CASSPDGTPSYEQYF. CDR3 coding DNA: TGTGCCAGTTCCCCGGACGGGACACCTTCCTACGAGCAGTACTTC. V and J are TRBV28 and TRBJ2-7; possibly TRBD1 for D (6 bases). In germline, CDR1 is MDHEN, CDR2 SYDVKM. V was clipped by 9 bases and J by 1 base, with 19 bases between them. This CDR3 has 15 residues.

There are many counts of this clone. The genes are TRBV18 and TRBJ2-1; TRBD1 or TRBD2 may be the D gene (5 bases each). The V end was cut by 4 bases, the J end by 7 bases, with 14 bases between. CDR1 KGHSH and CDR2 LQKENI come from the germline V gene. CDR3 length: 14 residues. CDR3 bases: TGTGCCAGCTCACGTGGGACCCTGGGGAATGAGCAGTTCTTC. It codes for CASSRGTLGNEQFF.

The chain joins TRBV30 to TRBJ2-6; a weak D match, TRBD2 (6 bases). This CDR3 is 12 amino acids long. The germline V gene encodes CDR1 GTSNPN and CDR2 SVGIG (reference sequence). Deletions cut 0 bases from V and 15 bases from J, with 12 bases between. In DNA form, the CDR3 reads TGTGCCTGGAGTGTGACCGGGGGAGGCCTGACTTTC. It codes for CAWSVTGGGLTF.

V usage is TRBV27 and J usage is TRBJ2-1; TRBD2 matches 7 bases. This CDR3 is built from 14 residues. Germline V gives CDR1 MNHEY, CDR2 SMNVEV (reference sequence). V lost 0 bases and J lost 9; bases outside the gene matches: 5. The CDR3 protein is CASSLSSGYGEQFF. The CDR3 DNA reads TGTGCCAGCAGTTTATCTAGCGGGTATGGTGAGCAGTTCTTC.

This clone was detected ten times or more. The V gene is TRBV9, the J gene TRBJ2-2; no firm D call. The length of the CDR3 is 13 residues. Trimming shortened V by 3 bases and J by 2 bases, and 5 bases separated the two germline ends. The germline V gene encodes CDR1 SGDLS and CDR2 YYNGEE. The CDR3, as DNA: TGTGCCAGCAGCGCGACTAACACCGGGGAGCTGTTTTTT. It translates to CASSATNTGELFF. Filled out from reference TRBV9 and TRBJ2-2, the complete variable domain reads DSGVTQTPKHLITATGQRVTLRCSPRSGDLSVYWYQQSLDQGLQFLIQYYNGEERAKGNILERFSAQQFPDLHSELNLSSLELGDSALYFCASSATNTGELFFGEGSRLTVL.

There are a few counts of this clone. The conserved closing phenylalanine or tryptophan is absent in this CDR3, likely reflecting a read error. The DNA is left out, because the CDR3 cannot be placed on it with certainty; the CDR3 is given as TCRdb lists it. The gene calls are TRBV2 and TRBJ2-7; the table's D gene call, TRBD2, was not cross checked with the DNA. Germline CDR1 and CDR2: SNHLY and FYNNEI. Counting both end residues, the CDR3 totals 12 amino acids. This chain's CDR3 is CASSYLGLAQGY.

The chain uses TRBV7-9 and TRBJ2-2; 13 nucleotides match TRBD2. CDR3 length: 19 residues. Germline V gene lookup returns CDR1 SEHNR and CDR2 FQNEAQ (reference sequence). After removal of 4 bases from V and 8 bases from J, the junction contained 16 bases not matched to a gene. The CDR3 DNA sequence: TGTGCCAGCAGCTCCCACGGACTAGCGGGAGTTTGGATTGCGGGGGAGCTGTTTTTT. Its protein product is CASSSHGLAGVWIAGELFF.

The chain couples TRBV9 to TRBJ2-1; 9 positions match TRBD1. This CDR3 is 16 amino acids long. V was pared by 4 bases and J by 6 bases, with 11 bases of the junction left unmatched. Germline V gene sequence: CDR1 SGDLS, CDR2 YYNGEE. CDR3 residues: CASSTSGTGSGNEQFF. CDR3 DNA sequence: TGTGCCAGCAGCACCTCCGGGACAGGGTCTGGCAATGAGCAGTTCTTC. Drawing the rest from reference TRBV9 and TRBJ2-1, the complete variable domain is DSGVTQTPKHLITATGQRVTLRCSPRSGDLSVYWYQQSLDQGLQFLIQYYNGEERAKGNILERFSAQQFPDLHSELNLSSLELGDSALYFCASSTSGTGSGNEQFFGPGTRLTVL.

The chain is built from TRBV2 and TRBJ2-7; D is unresolved. The V gene lost 4 bases and the J gene lost 2 bases, with 3 bases spanning the gap. The length of the CDR3 is 11 residues. Germline V gene sequence: CDR1 SNHLY, CDR2 FYNNEI. The CDR3 here is CASSGTYEQYF. The CDR3, as DNA: TGTGCCAGCAGTGGTACCTACGAGCAGTACTTC.

This clone appeared a few times. This chain connects TRBV5-1 to TRBJ1-3, with 7 nucleotides matching TRBD1. J gave up 0 bases and V 0 bases, and 9 bases lay outside the gene matches. This CDR3 region has 18 residues. The germline CDR1 and CDR2 sequences are SGHRS and YFSETQ. This CDR3 reads CASSLGGTVGHSGNTIYF. The CDR3 region has the DNA TGCGCCAGCAGCTTGGGGGGGACAGTCGGCCACTCTGGAAACACCATATATTTT. The full variable domain, rest sourced from reference TRBV5-1 and TRBJ1-3, is KAGVTQTPRYLIKTRGQQVTLSCSPISGHRSVSWYQQTPGQGLQFLFEYFSETQRNKGNFPGRFSGRQFSNSRSEMNVSTLELGDSALYLCASSLGGTVGHSGNTIYFGEGSWLTVV.

The rearrangement joins TRBV5-1 to TRBJ1-2; D not certain. V was trimmed by 4 bases and J by 3 bases, leaving 10 bases between them. The CDR3 runs 13 residues. CDR1 SGHRS and CDR2 YFSETQ come from the germline V gene. The CDR3 coding sequence is TGCGCCAGCAGCCCCGACGGATACTATGGCTACACCTTC. Its protein product is CASSPDGYYGYTF.

The rearrangement joins TRBV20-1 to TRBJ2-7; no clear D. Trimming stripped 3 bases from V and 3 bases from J, with 6 bases between. Germline V lookup: CDR1 DFQATT, CDR2 SNEGSKA (reference sequence). This CDR3 spans 11 amino acids. CDR3 residues: CSASVYYEQYF. The CDR3 nucleotides read TGCAGTGCTAGCGTGTACTACGAGCAGTACTTC.

The chain employs TRBV7-8 and TRBJ1-1; D not resolved. The germline gives CDR1 SGHVS, CDR2 FQNEAQ. The CDR3 runs 13 residues. Trimming removed 2 bases at V and 1 base at J, with 5 bases between. The CDR3, as DNA: TGTGCCAGCAGCTTACGGCCGAACACTGAAGCTTTCTTT. Translated, it gives CASSLRPNTEAFF. The full variable domain, in which reference TRBV7-8 and TRBJ1-1 provide the parts outside the CDR3, is GAGVSQSPRYKVAKRGQDVALRCDPISGHVSLFWYQQALGQGPEFLTYFQNEAQLDKSGLPSDRFFAERPEGSVSTLKIQRTQQEDSAVYLCASSLRPNTEAFFGQGTRLTVV.

The chain couples TRBV29-1 to TRBJ2-3, with D hard to call. V lost 3 bases, J lost 4 bases, and 5 bases lay in between. The CDR3 extends over 11 amino acids. Germline values: CDR1 SQVTM, CDR2 ANQGSEA. CDR3 nucleotides: TGCAGCGTTGAGGTTCCAGATACGCAGTATTTT. Translating it yields CSVEVPDTQYF.

This clone was detected only a few times. V and J are TRBV5-1 and TRBJ2-5, with D unresolved. V was cut by 1 base and J by 0 bases, with 7 bases left in between. The CDR3 consists of 14 residues. Germline V lookup: CDR1 SGHRS, CDR2 YFSETQ. The DNA of the CDR3 is TGCGCCAGCAGCTTGACTGGAAACCAAGAGACCCAGTACTTC. It yields the protein CASSLTGNQETQYF.